The clone carrying this T cell receptor (beta chain) was seen more than once but under ten times. Antigen: not known. This entry comes from a study of T cell repertoires in cytomegalovirus infection. About the research overall: Public TCR beta signature analysis indicated the presence of both CMV infection and matching HLA type.

This CDR3 spans 13 amino acids. Germline CDR1 and CDR2: KGHDR and SFDVKD. Between the trimmed V and J ends, which lost 5 bases and 6 bases, there was a span of 9 bases. TCRdb independently ran MiXCR on the reads; one entry per CDR3 protein. There are approximately 1,000,000 distinct CDR3 sequences in the sample; roughly a third occur only once, and 13% lies in the top ten. General study points: Ex vivo responses were dominated by HLA-C-restricted CMV-specific TCR beta clonotypes.

The chain uses TRBV24-1 and TRBJ2-2; D gene uncertain. Sequenced material: cultured CD8+ T cells from PBMCs, taken from culture after CMV antigen stimulation. This TCR came from a human donor in good health (CMV status not recorded). Some clones in this sample may be carry-over from other donors' samples. The CDR3 DNA sequence: TGTGCCACCAGTGGTAGTTCGTCCGGGGAGCTGTTTTTT. It yields the protein CATSGSSSGELFF.